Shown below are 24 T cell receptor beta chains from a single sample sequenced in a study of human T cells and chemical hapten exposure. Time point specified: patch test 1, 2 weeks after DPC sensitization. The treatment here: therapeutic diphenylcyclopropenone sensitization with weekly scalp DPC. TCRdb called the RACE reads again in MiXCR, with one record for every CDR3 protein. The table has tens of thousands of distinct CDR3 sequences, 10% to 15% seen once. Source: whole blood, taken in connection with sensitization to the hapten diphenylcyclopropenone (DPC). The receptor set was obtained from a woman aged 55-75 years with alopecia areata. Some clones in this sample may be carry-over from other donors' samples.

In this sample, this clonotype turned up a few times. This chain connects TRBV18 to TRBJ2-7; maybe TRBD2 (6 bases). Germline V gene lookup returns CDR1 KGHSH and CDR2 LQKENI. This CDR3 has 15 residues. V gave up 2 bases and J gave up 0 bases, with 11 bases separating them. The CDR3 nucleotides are TGTGCCAGCTCACCAGGGGACTTGAGCTCCTACGAGCAGTACTTC. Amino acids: CASSPGDLSSYEQYF.

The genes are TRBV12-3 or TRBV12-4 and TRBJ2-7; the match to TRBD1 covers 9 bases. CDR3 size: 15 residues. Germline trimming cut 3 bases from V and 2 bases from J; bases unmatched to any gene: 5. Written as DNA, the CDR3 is TGTGCCAGCAGTTTTGGGGACAGGGATACCTACGAGCAGTACTTC. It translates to CASSFGDRDTYEQYF.

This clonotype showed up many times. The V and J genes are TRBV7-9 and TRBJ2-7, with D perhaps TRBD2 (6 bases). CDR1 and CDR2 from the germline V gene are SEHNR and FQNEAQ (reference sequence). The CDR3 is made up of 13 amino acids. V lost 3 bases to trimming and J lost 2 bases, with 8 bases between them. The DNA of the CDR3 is TGTGCCAGCAGCTTTCCGGGGGCCTACGAGCAGTACTTC. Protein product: CASSFPGAYEQYF.

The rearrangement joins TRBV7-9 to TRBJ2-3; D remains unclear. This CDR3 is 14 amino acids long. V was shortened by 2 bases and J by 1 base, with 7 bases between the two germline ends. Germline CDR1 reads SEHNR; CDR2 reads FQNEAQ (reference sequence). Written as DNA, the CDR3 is TGTGCCAGCAGCTTATTTGGGGGCACAGATACGCAGTATTTT. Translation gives CASSLFGGTDTQYF.

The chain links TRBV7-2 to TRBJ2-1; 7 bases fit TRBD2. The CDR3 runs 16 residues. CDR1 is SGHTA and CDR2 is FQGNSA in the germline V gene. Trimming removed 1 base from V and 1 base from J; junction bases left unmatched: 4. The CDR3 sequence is CASSLGLGGSYNEQFF. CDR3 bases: TGTGCCAGCAGCTTAGGCTTGGGAGGGTCCTACAATGAGCAGTTCTTC. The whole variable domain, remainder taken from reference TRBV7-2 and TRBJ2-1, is GAGVSQSPSNKVTEKGKDVELRCDPISGHTALYWYRQSLGQGLEFLIYFQGNSAPDKSGLPSDRFSAERTGGSVSTLTIQRTQQEDSAVYLCASSLGLGGSYNEQFFGPGTRLTVL.

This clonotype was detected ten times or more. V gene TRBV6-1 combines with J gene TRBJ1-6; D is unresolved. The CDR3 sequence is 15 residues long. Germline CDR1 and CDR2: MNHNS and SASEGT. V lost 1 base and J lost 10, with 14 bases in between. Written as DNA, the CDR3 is TGTGCCAGCAGTGAAGACCTATCCCCAGGATCACCCCTCCACTTT. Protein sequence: CASSEDLSPGSPLHF.

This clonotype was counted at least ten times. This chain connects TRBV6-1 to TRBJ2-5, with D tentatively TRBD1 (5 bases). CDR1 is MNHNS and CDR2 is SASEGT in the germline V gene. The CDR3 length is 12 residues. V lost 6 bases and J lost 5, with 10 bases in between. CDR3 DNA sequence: TGTGCCAGCAGGGATGCAGGGGAGACCCAGTACTTC. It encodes CASRDAGETQYF.

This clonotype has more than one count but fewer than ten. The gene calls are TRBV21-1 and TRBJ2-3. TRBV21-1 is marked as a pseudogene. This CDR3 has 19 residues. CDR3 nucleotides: TGTGCCAGCAGCAAAGGTTCCAATGCAGAGGCCAATAGCACAGATACGCAGTATTTT. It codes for CASSKGSNAEANSTDTQYF.

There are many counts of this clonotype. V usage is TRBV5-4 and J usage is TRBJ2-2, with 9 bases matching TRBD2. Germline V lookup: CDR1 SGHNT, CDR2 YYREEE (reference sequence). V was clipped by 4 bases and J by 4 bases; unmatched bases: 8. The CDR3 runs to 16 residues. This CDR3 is CASSPLAGASTGELFF. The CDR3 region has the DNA TGTGCCAGCAGCCCGTTAGCGGGGGCTTCCACCGGGGAGCTGTTTTTT.

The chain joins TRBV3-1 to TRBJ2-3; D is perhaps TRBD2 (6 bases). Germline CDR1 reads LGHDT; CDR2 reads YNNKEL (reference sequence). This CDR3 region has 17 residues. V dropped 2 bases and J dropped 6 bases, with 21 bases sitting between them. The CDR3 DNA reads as TGTGCCAGCAGCCAACCCTTAGCGGCTCTCCGATCGGATACGCAGTATTTT. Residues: CASSQPLAALRSDTQYF.

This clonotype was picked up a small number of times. CDR3 bases: TGTGCCAGCAGCCCGCGACAGTATTCTAACTATGGCTACACCTTC. This encodes CASSPRQYSNYGYTF. The rearrangement links TRBV14 to TRBJ1-2; perhaps TRBD1 as D (5 bases). The CDR3 covers 15 residues. Trimming removed 4 bases at V and 0 bases at J, with 12 bases between. The germline gives CDR1 SGHDN, CDR2 FVKESK.

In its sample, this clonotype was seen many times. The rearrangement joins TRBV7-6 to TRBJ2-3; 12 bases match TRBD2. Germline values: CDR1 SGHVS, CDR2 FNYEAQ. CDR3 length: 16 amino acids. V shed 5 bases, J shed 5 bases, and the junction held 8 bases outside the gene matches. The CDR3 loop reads CASSGGTSGRGDTQYF. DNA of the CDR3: TGTGCCAGCAGCGGCGGGACTAGCGGGCGGGGAGATACGCAGTATTTT.

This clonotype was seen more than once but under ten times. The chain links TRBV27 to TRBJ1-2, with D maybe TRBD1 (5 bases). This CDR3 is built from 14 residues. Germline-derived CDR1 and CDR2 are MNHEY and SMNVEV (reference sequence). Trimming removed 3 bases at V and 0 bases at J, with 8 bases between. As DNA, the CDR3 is TGTGCCAGCAGTTTTGGAGGGGCTAACTATGGCTACACCTTC. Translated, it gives CASSFGGANYGYTF.

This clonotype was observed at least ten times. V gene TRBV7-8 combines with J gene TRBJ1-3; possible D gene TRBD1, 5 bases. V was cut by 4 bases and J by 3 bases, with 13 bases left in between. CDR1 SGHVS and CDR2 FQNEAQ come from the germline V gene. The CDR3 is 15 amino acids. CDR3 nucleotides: TGTGCCAGCAGCTCGGACGGGGGATTTGGAAACACCATATATTTT. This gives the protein CASSSDGGFGNTIYF.

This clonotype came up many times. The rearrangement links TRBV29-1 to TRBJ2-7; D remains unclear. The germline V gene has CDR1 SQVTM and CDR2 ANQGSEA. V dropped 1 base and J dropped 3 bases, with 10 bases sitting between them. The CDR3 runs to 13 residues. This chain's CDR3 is CSVEVRADYEQYF. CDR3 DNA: TGCAGCGTTGAAGTTCGGGCGGACTACGAGCAGTACTTC.

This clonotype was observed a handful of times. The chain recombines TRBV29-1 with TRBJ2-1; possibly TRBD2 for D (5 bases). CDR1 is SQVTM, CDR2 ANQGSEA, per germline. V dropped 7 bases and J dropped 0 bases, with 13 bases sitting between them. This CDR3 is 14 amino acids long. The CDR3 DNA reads TGCAGCGGTGCGGGCAGCAACTCCTACAATGAGCAGTTCTTC. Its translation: CSGAGSNSYNEQFF.

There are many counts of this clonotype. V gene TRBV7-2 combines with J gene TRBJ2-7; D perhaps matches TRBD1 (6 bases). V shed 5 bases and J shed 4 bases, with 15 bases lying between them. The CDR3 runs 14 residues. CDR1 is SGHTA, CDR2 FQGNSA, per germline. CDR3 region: CASSPSTGSYEQYF. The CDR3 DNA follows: TGTGCCAGCAGCCCATCCACAGGGAGTTACGAGCAGTACTTC. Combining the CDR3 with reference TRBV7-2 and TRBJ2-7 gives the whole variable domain GAGVSQSPSNKVTEKGKDVELRCDPISGHTALYWYRQSLGQGLEFLIYFQGNSAPDKSGLPSDRFSAERTGGSVSTLTIQRTQQEDSAVYLCASSPSTGSYEQYFGPGTRLTVT.

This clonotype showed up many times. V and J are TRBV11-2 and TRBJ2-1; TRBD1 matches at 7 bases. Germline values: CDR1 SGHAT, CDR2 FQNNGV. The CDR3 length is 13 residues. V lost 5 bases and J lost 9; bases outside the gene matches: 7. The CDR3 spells CASSQDRVGEQFF. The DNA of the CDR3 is TGTGCCAGCAGCCAAGACAGGGTTGGTGAGCAGTTCTTC.

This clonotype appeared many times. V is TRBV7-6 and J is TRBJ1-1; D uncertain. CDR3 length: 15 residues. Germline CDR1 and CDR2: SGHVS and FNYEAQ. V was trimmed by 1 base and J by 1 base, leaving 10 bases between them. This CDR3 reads CASSLVGGTNTEAFF. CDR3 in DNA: TGTGCCAGCAGCTTAGTGGGAGGAACGAACACTGAAGCTTTCTTT.

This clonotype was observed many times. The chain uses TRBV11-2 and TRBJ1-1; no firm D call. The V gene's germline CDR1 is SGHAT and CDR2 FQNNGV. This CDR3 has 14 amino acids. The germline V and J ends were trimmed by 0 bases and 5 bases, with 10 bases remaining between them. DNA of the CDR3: TGTGCCAGCAGCTTAGACCCTTTAGGGACTGAAGCTTTCTTT. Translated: CASSLDPLGTEAFF.

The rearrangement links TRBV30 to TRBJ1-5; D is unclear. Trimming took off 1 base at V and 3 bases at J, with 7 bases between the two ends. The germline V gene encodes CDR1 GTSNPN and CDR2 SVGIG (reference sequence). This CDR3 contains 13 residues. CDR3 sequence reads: CAWSEEHNQPQHF. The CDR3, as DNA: TGTGCCTGGAGTGAAGAGCACAATCAGCCCCAGCATTTT.

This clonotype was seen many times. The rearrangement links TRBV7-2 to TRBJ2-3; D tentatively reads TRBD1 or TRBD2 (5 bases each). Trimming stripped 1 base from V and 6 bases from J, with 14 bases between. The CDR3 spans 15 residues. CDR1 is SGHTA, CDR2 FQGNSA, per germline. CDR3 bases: TGTGCCAGCAGCTTAGTTCTGAGTTGGGGGGATACGCAGTATTTT. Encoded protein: CASSLVLSWGDTQYF.

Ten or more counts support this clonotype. CDR3 loop: CASSHNSGGGYEQYF. The CDR3 DNA follows: TGTGCCAGCAGCCATAATAGCGGGGGTGGTTACGAGCAGTACTTC. J is TRBJ2-7 and V is TRBV4-2, with 9 bases fitting TRBD2. CDR3 length: 15 residues. V lost 3 bases, J lost 4 bases, and 7 bases stayed unmatched. Germline CDR1 is LGHNA and CDR2 is YNFKEQ.

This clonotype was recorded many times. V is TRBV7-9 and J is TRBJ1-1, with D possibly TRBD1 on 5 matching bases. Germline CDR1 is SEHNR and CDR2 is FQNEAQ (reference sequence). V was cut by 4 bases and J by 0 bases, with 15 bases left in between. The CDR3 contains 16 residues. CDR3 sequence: CASSWGTRALNTEAFF. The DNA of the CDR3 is TGTGCCAGCAGCTGGGGGACGCGGGCTCTGAACACTGAAGCTTTCTTT.